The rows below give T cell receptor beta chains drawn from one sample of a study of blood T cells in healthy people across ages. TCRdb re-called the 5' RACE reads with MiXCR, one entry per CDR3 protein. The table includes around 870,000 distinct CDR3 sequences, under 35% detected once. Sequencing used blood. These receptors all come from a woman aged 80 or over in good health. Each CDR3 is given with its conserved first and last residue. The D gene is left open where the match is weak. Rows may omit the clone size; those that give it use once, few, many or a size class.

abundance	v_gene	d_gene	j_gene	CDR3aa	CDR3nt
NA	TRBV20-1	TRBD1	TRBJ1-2	CSARDRTGVGYTF	TGCAGTGCTAGAGATCGGACAGGGGTAGGCTACACCTTC
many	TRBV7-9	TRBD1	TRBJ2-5	CASSPGGQGEQETQYF	TGTGCCAGCAGCCCAGGGGGACAGGGGGAACAAGAGACCCAGTACTTC
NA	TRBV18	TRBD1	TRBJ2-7	CASSPDRGGTYEQYF	TGTGCCAGCTCACCCGACAGGGGTGGGACCTACGAGCAGTACTTC
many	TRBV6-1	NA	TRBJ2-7	CASSNPDSYEQYF	TGTGCCAGCAGTAACCCCGACAGCTACGAGCAGTACTTC
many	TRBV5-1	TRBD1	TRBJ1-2	CASSSGVTGAFGYTF	TGCGCCAGCAGCTCGGGAGTAACAGGGGCTTTTGGCTACACCTTC
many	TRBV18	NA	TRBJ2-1	CASSPRDNEQFF	TGTGCCAGCTCACCCCGGGACAATGAGCAGTTCTTC
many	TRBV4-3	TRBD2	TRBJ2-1	CASSQDGLAGGSSYNEQFF	TGCGCCAGCAGCCAAGATGGGCTAGCGGGGGGGAGCTCCTACAATGAGCAGTTCTTC
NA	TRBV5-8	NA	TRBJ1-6	CASSFSRAGNSPLHF	TGTGCCAGCAGCTTCTCGCGCGCGGGGAATTCACCCCTCCACTTT
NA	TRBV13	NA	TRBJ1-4	CASSKKRVLGAANEKLFF	TGTGCCAGCAGCAAAAAACGTGTTTTGGGGGCGGCTAATGAAAAACTGTTTTTT
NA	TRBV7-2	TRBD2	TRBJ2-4	CASSLVNSGGQIQYF	TGTGCCAGCAGCTTAGTGAATAGCGGGGGCCAAATTCAGTACTTC
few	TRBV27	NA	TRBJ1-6	CASSRTDNSPLHF	TGTGCCAGCAGTAGGACAGATAATTCACCCCTCCACTTT
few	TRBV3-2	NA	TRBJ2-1	CATAGEQFF	TGTGCCACCGCGGGGGAGCAGTTCTTC
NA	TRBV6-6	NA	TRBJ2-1	CASSYEPHNEQFF	TGTGCCAGCAGTTACGAACCCCACAATGAGCAGTTCTTC
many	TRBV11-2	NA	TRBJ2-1	CASSLLGQGTYNEQFF	TGTGCCAGCAGCTTACTGGGACAAGGAACCTACAATGAGCAGTTCTTC
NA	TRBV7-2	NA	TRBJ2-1	CASSFSGLTNNEQFF	TGTGCCAGCAGCTTCTCCGGGCTTACCAACAATGAGCAGTTCTTC
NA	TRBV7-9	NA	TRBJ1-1	CASSLKPTRDTEAFF	TGTGCCAGCAGCTTAAAACCTACAAGGGACACTGAAGCTTTCTTT
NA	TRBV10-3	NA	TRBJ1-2	CATSEMEVYTF	TGTGCCACCAGTGAAATGGAAGTCTACACCTTC
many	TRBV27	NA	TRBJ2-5	CASSLRTARTSQETQYF	TGTGCCAGCAGTTTGAGGACAGCGCGCACTTCACAAGAGACCCAGTACTTC
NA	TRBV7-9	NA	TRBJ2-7	CATGRGNEQYF	TGTGCCACCGGTAGGGGCAACGAGCAGTACTTC
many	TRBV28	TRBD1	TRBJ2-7	CASSPPRQGAYEQYF	TGTGCCAGCAGTCCTCCGAGACAGGGGGCCTACGAGCAGTACTTC
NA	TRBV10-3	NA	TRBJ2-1	CAISEKLNPNEQFF	TGTGCCATCAGTGAAAAGTTGAACCCCAATGAGCAGTTCTTC
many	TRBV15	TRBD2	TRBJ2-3	CATSRSPGTSGEASTDTQYF	TGTGCCACCAGCAGATCCCCCGGGACTAGCGGGGAGGCTAGCACAGATACGCAGTATTTT
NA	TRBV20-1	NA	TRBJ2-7	CSARLIGVLDEQYF	TGCAGTGCTAGGCTGATCGGGGTCCTGGACGAGCAGTACTTC
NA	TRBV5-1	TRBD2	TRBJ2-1	CASSLAGTSGKPEQFF	TGCGCCAGCAGCTTGGCGGGGACTAGCGGGAAACCTGAGCAGTTCTTC
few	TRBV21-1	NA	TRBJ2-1	CASSKYEGGPDCEQFF	TGTGCCAGCAGCAAATACGAGGGGGGGCCCGATTGTGAGCAGTTCTTC
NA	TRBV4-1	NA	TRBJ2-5	CASSQDWASERWTQYF	TGCGCCAGCAGCCAAGATTGGGCTAGCGAACGGTGGACCCAGTACTTC
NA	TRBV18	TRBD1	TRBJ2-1	CASSPQGTGVYNEQFF	TGTGCCAGCTCACCACAGGGGACAGGAGTATACAATGAGCAGTTCTTC
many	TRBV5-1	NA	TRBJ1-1	CASSRDPGSTEAFF	TGCGCCAGCAGTCGGGACCCAGGGTCCACTGAAGCTTTCTTT
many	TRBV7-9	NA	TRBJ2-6	CATRGYGVLTF	TGTGCCACCAGGGGCTATGGCGTCCTGACTTTC
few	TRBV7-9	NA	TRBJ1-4	CASSLALTTGTGEKLFF	TGTGCCAGCAGCTTAGCCCTCACTACAGGGACTGGGGAAAAACTGTTTTTT
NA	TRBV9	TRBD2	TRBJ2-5	CTSGGLVGETQYF	TGTACCAGCGGAGGACTAGTAGGAGAGACCCAGTACTTC
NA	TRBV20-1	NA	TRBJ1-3	CSASIDGLGGNTIYF	TGCAGTGCTTCAATCGACGGTCTAGGGGGAAACACCATATATTTT
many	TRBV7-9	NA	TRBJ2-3	CASSLGGARIDTQYF	TGTGCCAGCAGCTTAGGAGGGGCGAGGATCGATACGCAGTATTTT
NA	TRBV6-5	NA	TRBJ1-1	CASRSHGVDSEAFF	TGTGCCAGCAGAAGTCATGGAGTAGACTCTGAAGCTTTCTTT
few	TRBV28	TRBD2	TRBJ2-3	CASSFIAGESTDTQYF	TGTGCCAGCAGTTTCATAGCGGGAGAGAGCACAGATACGCAGTATTTT
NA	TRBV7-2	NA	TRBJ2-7	CASSLVRVDEQYF	TGTGCCAGCAGCTTAGTGAGGGTGGATGAGCAGTACTTC
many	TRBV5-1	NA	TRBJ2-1	CASSLARDNEQFF	TGCGCCAGCAGCTTGGCTAGGGACAATGAGCAGTTCTTC
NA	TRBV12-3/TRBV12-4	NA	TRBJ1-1	CASRRGGQRRHTEAFF	TGTGCCAGCAGGAGGGGAGGACAGAGAAGGCACACTGAAGCTTTCTTT
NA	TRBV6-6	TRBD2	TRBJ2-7	CASSATSGAYNERYF	TGTGCCAGCAGCGCGACTAGCGGAGCTTACAATGAGCGGTACTTC
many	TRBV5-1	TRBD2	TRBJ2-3	CASRHTSGASDTQYF	TGCGCCAGCAGACACACTAGCGGGGCCTCAGATACGCAGTATTTT